The 12 T cell receptor beta chains in this list originate from one sample, sequenced in a study of blood T cell repertoires in COVID-19. Sequencing was performed with immunoSEQ multiplex PCR; in TCRdb, only in-frame clones are kept and a portion is missing. The sample has under 250,000 clones, under 90% seen once. What was sequenced was peripheral blood. The receptors here all came from an older woman who had recovered from COVID-19.

V gene TRBV6-1 combines with J gene TRBJ1-1; D remains unclear. Trimming stripped 2 bases from V and 1 base from J, with 5 bases between. Germline-derived CDR1 and CDR2 are MNHNS and SASEGT. The CDR3 has 13 amino acids. The DNA of the CDR3 is TGTGCCAGCAGTGAATTGGCGAACACTGAAGCTTTCTTT. Protein: CASSELANTEAFF.

The V call is TRBV10-3, the J call TRBJ1-2; 7 bases are shared with TRBD1. The CDR3 spans 16 residues. The germline V gene encodes CDR1 ENHRY and CDR2 SYGVKD. V gave up 2 bases and J gave up 2 bases; unmatched junction bases: 8. CDR3 loop: CAISEGPAGGNYGYTF. The CDR3 DNA reads as TGTGCCATCAGTGAGGGGCCGGCAGGGGGGAACTATGGCTACACCTTC.

The genes are TRBV4-1 and TRBJ1-1; a possible D gene is TRBD1 (6 bases). Germline V gives CDR1 MGHRA, CDR2 YSYEKL. V gave up 0 bases and J gave up 4 bases, with 12 bases separating them. The CDR3 totals 15 residues. The CDR3 loop is CASSQDPGEGTEAFF. The DNA for the CDR3 is TGCGCCAGCAGCCAAGATCCAGGGGAAGGCACTGAAGCTTTCTTT.

The chain combines TRBV28 with TRBJ1-5; D might be TRBD1 (6 bases). CDR1 and CDR2 from the germline V gene are MDHEN and SYDVKM. CDR3 length equals 14 residues. V dropped 7 bases and J dropped 5 bases, with 15 bases sitting between them. The CDR3 sequence is CASTGRGEDQPQHF. Written as DNA, the CDR3 is TGTGCCAGCACCGGGAGGGGGGAAGATCAGCCCCAGCATTTT. Filled out from reference TRBV28 and TRBJ1-5, the complete variable domain reads DVKVTQSSRYLVKRTGEKVFLECVQDMDHENMFWYRQDPGLGLRLIYFSYDVKMKEKGDIPEGYSVSREKKERFSLILESASTNQTSMYLCASTGRGEDQPQHFGDGTRLSIL.

V and J are TRBV18 and TRBJ1-1; D unresolved. Germline V gene lookup returns CDR1 KGHSH and CDR2 LQKENI. The CDR3 has 13 amino acids. Trimming removed 5 bases from V and 2 bases from J, with 9 bases in between. CDR3 region: CASSEGGNTEAFF. As DNA, the CDR3 is TGTGCCAGCTCAGAAGGAGGTAACACTGAAGCTTTCTTT.

V is TRBV4-3 and J is TRBJ1-2; 9 nucleotides align to TRBD1. Germline V gene lookup returns CDR1 LGHNA and CDR2 YSLEER. CDR3 length equals 17 residues. The trim removed 4 bases at V and 1 base at J, leaving 10 bases unmatched. CDR3 bases: TGCGCCAGCAGCCGCTTTCTTCGGGACAGGGATAACTATGGCTACACCTTC. Translation gives CASSRFLRDRDNYGYTF.

V usage is TRBV7-8 and J usage is TRBJ1-5; perhaps TRBD1 as D (5 bases). V shed 2 bases and J shed 2 bases, with 13 bases lying between them. The CDR3 totals 16 residues. CDR1 is SGHVS and CDR2 is FQNEAQ in the germline V gene. The CDR3: CASSLRRDWGNQPQHF. The CDR3, as DNA: TGTGCCAGCAGCTTAAGGAGGGACTGGGGCAATCAGCCCCAGCATTTT.

This chain uses TRBV5-6 with TRBJ2-5; maybe TRBD2 (7 bases). CDR3 length: 16 residues. Looked up from germline, CDR1 is SGHDT and CDR2 is YYEEEE. V shed 4 bases and J shed 4 bases, with 20 bases lying between them. The CDR3 DNA reads TGTGCCAGCAGCCGGCCCGTGGGGGGGCCGGGAGAGACCCAGTACTTC. Protein sequence: CASSRPVGGPGETQYF.

The gene calls are TRBV5-4 and TRBJ2-1; D is possibly TRBD2 (5 bases). The CDR3 consists of 14 residues. The germline CDR1 and CDR2 sequences are SGHNT and YYREEE (reference sequence). V was cut by 1 base and J by 4 bases, with 9 bases left in between. For the CDR3, the DNA is TGTGCCAGCAGCTTGAATAGCGCTTACAATGAGCAGTTCTTC. This translates into CASSLNSAYNEQFF.

The J gene is TRBJ2-2, the V gene TRBV5-1, with 10 nucleotides matching TRBD1. Germline V gene data show CDR1 as SGHRS and CDR2 as YFSETQ. Trimming took 5 bases from V and 4 from J; bases not matched to a gene: 5. CDR3 length: 15 amino acids. The DNA for the CDR3 is TGCGCCAGCAGTCGCGACAGGGGGCTCACCGGGGAGCTGTTTTTT. Translated: CASSRDRGLTGELFF.

This chain joins TRBV15 and TRBJ2-7, with a tentative D call TRBD2 (7 bases). V was trimmed by 0 bases and J by 2 bases, leaving 17 bases between them. The CDR3 is made up of 17 amino acids. Looked up from germline, CDR1 is LNHNV and CDR2 is YYDKDF (reference sequence). The CDR3: CATSRDLRRGQTYEQYF. CDR3 nucleotides: TGTGCCACCAGCAGAGATCTTAGGCGGGGGCAGACCTACGAGCAGTACTTC.

The gene calls are TRBV15 and TRBJ1-1; 10 bases align to TRBD1. J was trimmed by 1 base and V by 5 bases; bases with no gene match: 4. Germline V CDR1 and CDR2: LNHNV, YYDKDF (reference sequence). CDR3 length: 15 residues. This CDR3 is CATSRDRGANTEAFF. The CDR3 DNA reads TGTGCCACCAGCCGGGACAGGGGCGCGAACACTGAAGCTTTCTTT.